This T cell receptor beta chain appears in the sequencing data of a study of cytomegalovirus exposure and HLA in healthy donors. Both 60 Vbeta primers and 13 Jbeta primers went into the PCR. Libraries were prepared by immunoSEQ multiplex PCR; TCRdb keeps only in-frame clonotypes and omits some of them. The data contain approximately 130,000 clones, about 81% of them singletons. Trimming took 1 base from V and 0 from J, leaving 10 bases between them. The length of the CDR3 is 15 residues. Germline V gene data show CDR1 as LGHNA and CDR2 as YNFKEQ. Sequencing was done on a sample of PBMCs. The genes are TRBV4-2 and TRBJ2-7, with a possible D match to TRBD1 (5 bases). This TCR was recovered from a woman in her thirties or forties in good health and CMV-seropositive. DNA of the CDR3: TGTGCCAGCAGCCAAGGCAGGGATCTCTCCTACGAGCAGTACTTC. Protein: CASSQGRDLSYEQYF.